This TCR beta chain stems from a study of cytomegalovirus exposure and HLA in healthy donors. The study, taken as a whole, reports: The majority of TCR sequences were rare, yet some public TCRs appeared in many donors.

The table lists this clone with a few counts. Its matching antigen is unknown. The PCR employed 60 Vbeta primers together with 13 Jbeta primers. Some clones are missing from TCRdb's copy, which holds only in-frame ones; the method was immunoSEQ multiplex PCR. Of about 130,000 clones listed, roughly 82% are singletons. This CDR3 region has 20 residues. With 4 bases clipped from V and 0 bases from J, the junction kept 16 bases outside the gene matches. Germline lookup yields CDR1 SGHRS and CDR2 YFSETQ. The sample was PBMCs. The clonotype was recovered from a male donor in good health and CMV-seropositive. The gene calls are TRBV5-1 and TRBJ2-7, with 13 bases that match TRBD2. The CDR3 nucleotides read TGCGCCAGCAGCCCCACACTAGCGGGAGGGCCTAATACAAACTCCTACGAGCAGTACTTC. This encodes CASSPTLAGGPNTNSYEQYF.